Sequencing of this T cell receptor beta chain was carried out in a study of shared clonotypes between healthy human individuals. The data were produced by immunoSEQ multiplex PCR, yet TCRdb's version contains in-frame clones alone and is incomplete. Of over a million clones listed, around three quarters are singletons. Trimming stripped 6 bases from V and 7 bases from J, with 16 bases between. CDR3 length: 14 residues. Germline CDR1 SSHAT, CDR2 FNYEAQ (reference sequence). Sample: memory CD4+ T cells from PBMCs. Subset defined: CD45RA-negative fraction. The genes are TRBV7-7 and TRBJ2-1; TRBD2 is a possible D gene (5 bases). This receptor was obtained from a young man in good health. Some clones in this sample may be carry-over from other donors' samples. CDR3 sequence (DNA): TGTGCCAGCAGTACTAGTCCTCTCGGAAATGAGCAGTTCTTC. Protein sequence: CASSTSPLGNEQFF.